The T cell receptor beta chain described here comes from a study of blood T cells in healthy people across ages. This clonotype was counted ten times or more. PCR was performed a second time for about 7 to 12 cycles using a sample-barcoded 5' primer and a J-beta primer mix. TCRdb reanalysed the 5' RACE reads using MiXCR and keeps one entry per CDR3 protein. The sample lists under 800,000 distinct CDR3 sequences, about 40% occurring once. Sequencing used blood. This TCR was recovered from an older woman in good health.

The CDR3 DNA sequence: TGTGCCAGCAGGCGAACCGGGACAGGGACCTACGAGCAGTACTTC. It specifies CASRRTGTGTYEQYF. The chain has TRBV7-2 and TRBJ2-7; 9 bases line up with TRBD1. V shed 6 bases and J 2 bases; nucleotides not matched to a gene: 8. The CDR3 runs 15 residues. Germline V CDR1 and CDR2: SGHTA, FQGNSA.